This is a list of T cell receptor beta chains from one sample in a study of radiotherapy plus CTLA-4 blockade in lung cancer. Repertoires were generated with immunoSEQ multiplex PCR, while TCRdb's copy carries only in-frame clones and drops some. This table has more than 90,000 clones, around 88% appearing once. This sample comprised peripheral blood, obtained from a patient treated with radiotherapy plus ipilimumab. Every receptor here comes from a human donor with non-small cell lung cancer that progressed on radiotherapy plus ipilimumab. Both conserved end residues are part of each CDR3. Each record gives: D gene, V gene, clone size, J gene, CDR3 protein, CDR3 DNA. D genes are given only for firm matches. Where a row states a size, it is once, few, many or the class of an expanded clone; other rows omit it.

TRBD2,TRBV5-4,.,TRBJ2-5,CASSLAGVAGGETQYF,TGTGCCAGCAGCTTGGCAGGAGTAGCGGGAGGAGAGACCCAGTACTTC
TRBD1,TRBV7-9,once,TRBJ2-7,CASTTGESSYEQYF,TGTGCCAGCACCACAGGGGAAAGCTCCTACGAGCAGTACTTC
.,TRBV2,.,TRBJ2-1,CASSVLSWDEQFF,TGTGCCAGCAGTGTTCTAAGCTGGGATGAGCAGTTCTTC
.,TRBV11-3,.,TRBJ1-5,CASSLGPRQPQHF,TGTGCCAGCAGCCTGGGACCTCGGCAGCCCCAGCATTTT
TRBD1,TRBV11-2,.,TRBJ2-7,CASSSGTGPYEQYF,TGTGCCAGCAGTTCCGGGACAGGACCCTACGAGCAGTACTTC
TRBD2,TRBV15,.,TRBJ2-1,CATSPTSGPYNEQFF,TGTGCCACCAGCCCAACTAGCGGCCCCTACAATGAGCAGTTCTTC
.,TRBV6-6,.,TRBJ1-2,CASIAPGSGDYGYTF,TGTGCCAGCATTGCCCCGGGCTCCGGGGACTATGGCTACACCTTC
.,TRBV6-5,.,TRBJ2-4,CASSPRKLAKNIQYF,TGTGCCAGCAGCCCTCGTAAACTGGCCAAAAACATTCAGTACTTC
.,TRBV5-1,.,TRBJ2-7,CASSLKGINYEQYF,TGCGCCAGCAGCTTGAAGGGCATTAACTACGAGCAGTACTTC
.,TRBV19,once,TRBJ1-2,CASSGGTSWSLIHGYTF,TGTGCCAGTAGTGGGGGGACATCGTGGTCCCTTATCCATGGCTACACCTTC
TRBD2,TRBV2,.,TRBJ2-1,CASSTNTAAPTSGRAVRNEQFF,TGTGCCAGCAGCACGAATACAGCGGCCCCGACTAGCGGGAGGGCCGTGAGGAATGAGCAGTTCTTC
TRBD1,TRBV18,.,TRBJ2-2,CASSPDRATGELFF,TGTGCCAGCTCACCGGACAGGGCCACCGGGGAGCTGTTTTTT
.,TRBV4-2,.,TRBJ2-5,CASSQGWGGTQYF,TGTGCCAGCAGCCAAGGGTGGGGAGGGACCCAGTACTTC
.,TRBV7-8,.,TRBJ2-1,CASSSGLGSTLSYNEQFF,TGTGCCAGCAGCTCGGGGTTGGGTAGCACCCTCTCCTACAATGAGCAGTTCTTC
TRBD1,TRBV5-1,.,TRBJ1-1,CASSSTGGWTEAFF,TGCGCCAGCAGCTCGACAGGGGGATGGACTGAAGCTTTCTTT
TRBD1,TRBV7-9,.,TRBJ1-1,CASSQGQPRIFGAFF,TGTGCCAGCAGCCAGGGACAGCCCAGGATATTTGGAGCTTTCTTT
TRBD1,TRBV11-3,.,TRBJ2-2,CASSTRTGPALANTGELFF,TGTGCCAGCAGCACCCGGACAGGGCCCGCCCTCGCGAACACCGGGGAGCTGTTTTTT
.,TRBV19,once,TRBJ2-5,CASALRYQETQYF,TGTGCCAGCGCATTACGGTACCAAGAGACCCAGTACTTC
.,TRBV5-1,.,TRBJ2-5,CASSLAGAGETQYF,TGCGCCAGCAGCCTAGCAGGGGCTGGAGAGACCCAGTACTTC
.,TRBV7-3,.,TRBJ2-3,CASSPSDSSTDTQYF,TGTGCCAGCAGCCCTAGCGACTCTAGCACAGATACGCAGTATTTT
TRBD1,TRBV11-2,once,TRBJ1-2,CASSLDGQGSPNYGYTF,TGTGCCAGCAGCTTAGATGGACAGGGCTCTCCTAACTATGGCTACACCTTC
.,TRBV4-1,.,TRBJ1-1,CASSQELREVNTEAFF,TGCGCCAGCAGCCAAGAATTGCGAGAGGTGAACACTGAAGCTTTCTTT
.,TRBV21-1,.,TRBJ1-2,CASSKVGQNNTGYGYTF,TGTGCCAGCAGCAAAGTTGGACAGAATAATACTGGCTATGGCTACACCTTC
.,TRBV7-9,few,TRBJ1-1,CASSSQGPLNTEAFF,TGTGCCAGCAGCTCCCAGGGTCCCCTTAACACTGAAGCTTTCTTT
.,TRBV27,.,TRBJ2-1,CASSPGPGNEQFF,TGTGCCAGCAGTCCAGGCCCGGGCAATGAGCAGTTCTTC
TRBD2,TRBV27,.,TRBJ2-7,CASSGLGGYEQYF,TGTGCCAGCTCAGGACTAGGAGGCTACGAGCAGTACTTC
TRBD2,TRBV5-6,.,TRBJ2-1,CASSLGWGLAGGDEQFF,TGTGCCAGCAGCTTGGGGTGGGGACTAGCGGGAGGTGATGAGCAGTTCTTC
TRBD1,TRBV6-5,.,TRBJ1-1,CASSYSTGTVNTEAFF,TGTGCCAGCAGTTACTCGACTGGGACAGTTAACACTGAAGCTTTCTTT
.,TRBV7-2,.,TRBJ2-7,CASSSLYEQYF,TGTGCCAGCAGCTCCCTATACGAGCAGTACTTC
.,TRBV7-9,.,TRBJ1-2,CASSSTPLYGYTF,TGTGCCAGCAGCTCGACACCCCTCTATGGCTACACCTTC
TRBD1,TRBV9,.,TRBJ2-3,CASSPIGGLGDTQYF,TGTGCCAGCAGCCCTATAGGGGGCCTTGGGGATACGCAGTATTTT
.,TRBV11-2,.,TRBJ2-7,CASSPSYEQYF,TGTGCCAGCAGCCCCTCCTACGAGCAGTACTTC
TRBD1,TRBV6-1,.,TRBJ1-1,CATGQGHTEAFF,TGTGCCACCGGACAGGGGCACACTGAAGCTTTCTTT
.,TRBV28,.,TRBJ1-5,CASTPAGADNQPQHF,TGTGCCAGCACCCCCGCCGGGGCAGATAATCAGCCCCAGCATTTT
.,TRBV7-6,.,TRBJ2-7,CASSLGRFYEQYF,TGTGCCAGCAGCTTAGGCAGGTTCTACGAGCAGTACTTC
.,TRBV6-5,.,TRBJ1-1,CASSTGARTEAFF,TGTGCCAGCAGCACTGGGGCGCGGACTGAAGCTTTCTTT
.,TRBV2,.,TRBJ1-1,CASSEERSTEAFF,TGTGCCAGCAGTGAAGAGAGGAGCACTGAAGCTTTCTTT